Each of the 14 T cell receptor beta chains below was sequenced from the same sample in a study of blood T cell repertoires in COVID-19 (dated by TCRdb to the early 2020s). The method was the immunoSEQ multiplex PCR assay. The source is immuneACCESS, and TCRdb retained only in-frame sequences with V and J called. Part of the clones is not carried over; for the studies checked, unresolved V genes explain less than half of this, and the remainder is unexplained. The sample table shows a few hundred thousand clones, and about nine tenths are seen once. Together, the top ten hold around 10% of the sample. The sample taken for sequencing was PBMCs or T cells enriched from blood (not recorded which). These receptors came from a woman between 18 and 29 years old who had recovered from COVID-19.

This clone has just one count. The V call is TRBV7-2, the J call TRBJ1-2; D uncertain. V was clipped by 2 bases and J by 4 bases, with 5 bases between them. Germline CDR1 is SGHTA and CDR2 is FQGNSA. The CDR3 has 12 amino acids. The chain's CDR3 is CASSLSSYGYTF. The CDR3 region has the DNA TGTGCCAGCAGCTTATCCTCCTATGGCTACACCTTC.

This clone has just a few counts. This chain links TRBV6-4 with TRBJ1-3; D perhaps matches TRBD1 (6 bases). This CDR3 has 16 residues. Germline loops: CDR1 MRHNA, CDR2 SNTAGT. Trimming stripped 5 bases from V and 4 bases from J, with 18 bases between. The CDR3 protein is CASSLKQGCSGNTIYF. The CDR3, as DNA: TGTGCCAGCAGTTTGAAACAGGGCTGTTCGGGAAACACCATATATTTT.

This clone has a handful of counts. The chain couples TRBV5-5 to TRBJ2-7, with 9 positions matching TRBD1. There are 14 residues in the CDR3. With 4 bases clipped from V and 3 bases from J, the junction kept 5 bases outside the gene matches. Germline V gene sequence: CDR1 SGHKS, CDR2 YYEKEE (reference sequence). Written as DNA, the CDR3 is TGTGCCAGCAGCGCGGAGGGACAGGGCTACGAGCAGTACTTC. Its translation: CASSAEGQGYEQYF.

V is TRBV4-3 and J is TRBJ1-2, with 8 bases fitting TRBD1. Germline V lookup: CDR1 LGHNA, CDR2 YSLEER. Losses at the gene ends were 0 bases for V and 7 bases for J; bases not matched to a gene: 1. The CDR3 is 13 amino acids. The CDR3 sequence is CASSQETGAGYTF. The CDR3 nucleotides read TGCGCCAGCAGCCAAGAGACAGGGGCTGGCTACACCTTC.

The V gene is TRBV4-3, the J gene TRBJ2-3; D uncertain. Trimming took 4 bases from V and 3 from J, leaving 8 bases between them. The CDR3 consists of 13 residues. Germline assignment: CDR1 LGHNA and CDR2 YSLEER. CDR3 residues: CASSPSWTDTQYF. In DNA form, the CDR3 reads TGCGCCAGCAGCCCCAGTTGGACAGATACGCAGTATTTT.

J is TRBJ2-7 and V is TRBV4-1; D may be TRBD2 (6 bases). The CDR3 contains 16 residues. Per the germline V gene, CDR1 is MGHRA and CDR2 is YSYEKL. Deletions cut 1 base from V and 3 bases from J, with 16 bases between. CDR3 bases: TGCGCCAGCAGCCAAGCGGCGGGGATTTTATTCTACGAGCAGTACTTC. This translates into CASSQAAGILFYEQYF.

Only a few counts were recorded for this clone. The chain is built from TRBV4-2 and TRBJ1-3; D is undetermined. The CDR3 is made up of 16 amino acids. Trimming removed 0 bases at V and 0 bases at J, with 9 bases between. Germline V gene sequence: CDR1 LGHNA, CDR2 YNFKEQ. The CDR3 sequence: CASSQDGWSSGNTIYF. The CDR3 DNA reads TGTGCCAGCAGCCAAGATGGATGGAGCTCTGGAAACACCATATATTTT.

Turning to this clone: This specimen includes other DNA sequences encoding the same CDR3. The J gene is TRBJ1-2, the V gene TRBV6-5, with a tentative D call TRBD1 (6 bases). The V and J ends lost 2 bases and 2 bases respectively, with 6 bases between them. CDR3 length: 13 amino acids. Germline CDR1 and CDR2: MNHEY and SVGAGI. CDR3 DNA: TGTGCCAGCAGTTACGACAGGAACTATGGCTACACCTTC. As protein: CASSYDRNYGYTF.

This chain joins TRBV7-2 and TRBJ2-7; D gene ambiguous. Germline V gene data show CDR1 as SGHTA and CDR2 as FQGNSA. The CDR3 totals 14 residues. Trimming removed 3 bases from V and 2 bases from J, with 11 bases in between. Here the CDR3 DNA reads TGTGCCAGCAGCTTGAGACACCGGACCTACGAGCAGTACTTC. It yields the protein CASSLRHRTYEQYF. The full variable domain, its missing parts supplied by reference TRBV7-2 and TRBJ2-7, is GAGVSQSPSNKVTEKGKDVELRCDPISGHTALYWYRQSLGQGLEFLIYFQGNSAPDKSGLPSDRFSAERTGGSVSTLTIQRTQQEDSAVYLCASSLRHRTYEQYFGPGTRLTVT.

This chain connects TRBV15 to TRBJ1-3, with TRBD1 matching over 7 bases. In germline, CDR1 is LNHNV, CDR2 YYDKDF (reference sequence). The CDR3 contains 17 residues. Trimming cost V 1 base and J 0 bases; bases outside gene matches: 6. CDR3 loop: CATSRGGGHSSGNTIYF. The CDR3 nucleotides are TGTGCCACCAGCAGAGGAGGGGGCCATAGCTCTGGAAACACCATATATTTT.

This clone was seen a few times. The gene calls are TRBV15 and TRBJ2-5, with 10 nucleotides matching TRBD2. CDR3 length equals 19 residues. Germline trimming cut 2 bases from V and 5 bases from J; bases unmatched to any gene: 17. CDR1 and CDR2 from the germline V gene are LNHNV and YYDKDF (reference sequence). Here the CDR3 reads CATSRRASGSFWRGETQYF. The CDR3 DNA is TGTGCCACCAGCAGAAGGGCTAGCGGGAGTTTTTGGCGCGGGGAGACCCAGTACTTC.

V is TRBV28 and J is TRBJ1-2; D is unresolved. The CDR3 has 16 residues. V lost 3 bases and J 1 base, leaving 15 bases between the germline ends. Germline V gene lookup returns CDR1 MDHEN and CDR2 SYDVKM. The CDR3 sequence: CASSFSLQKINYGYTF. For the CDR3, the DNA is TGTGCCAGCAGTTTTAGTTTACAGAAGATTAACTATGGCTACACCTTC.

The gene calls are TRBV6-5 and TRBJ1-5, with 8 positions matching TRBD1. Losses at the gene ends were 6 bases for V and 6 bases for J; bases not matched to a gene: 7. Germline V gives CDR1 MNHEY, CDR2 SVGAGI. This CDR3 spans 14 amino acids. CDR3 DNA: TGTGCCAGCAGAGGACAGGGAGTGACTCAGCCCCAGCATTTT. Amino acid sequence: CASRGQGVTQPQHF.

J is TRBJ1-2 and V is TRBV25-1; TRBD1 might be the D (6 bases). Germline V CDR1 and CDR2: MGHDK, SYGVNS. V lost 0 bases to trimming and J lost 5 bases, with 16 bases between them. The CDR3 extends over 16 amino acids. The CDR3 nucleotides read TGTGCCAGCAGTGAATATGCGTCCGACAGGCTATATGGCTACACCTTC. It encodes CASSEYASDRLYGYTF.